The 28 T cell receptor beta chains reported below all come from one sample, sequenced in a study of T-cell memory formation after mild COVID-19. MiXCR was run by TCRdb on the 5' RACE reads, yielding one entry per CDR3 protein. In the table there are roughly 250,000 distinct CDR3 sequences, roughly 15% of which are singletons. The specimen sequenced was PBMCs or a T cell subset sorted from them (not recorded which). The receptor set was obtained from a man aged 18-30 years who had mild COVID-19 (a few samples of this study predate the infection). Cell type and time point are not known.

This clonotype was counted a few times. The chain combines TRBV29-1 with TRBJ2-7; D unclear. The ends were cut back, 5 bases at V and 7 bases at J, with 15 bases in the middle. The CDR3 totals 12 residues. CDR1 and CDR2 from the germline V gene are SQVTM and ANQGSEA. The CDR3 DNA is TGCAGCGTTCGGGTCATGGCGAGGGAGCAGTACTTC. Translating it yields CSVRVMAREQYF.

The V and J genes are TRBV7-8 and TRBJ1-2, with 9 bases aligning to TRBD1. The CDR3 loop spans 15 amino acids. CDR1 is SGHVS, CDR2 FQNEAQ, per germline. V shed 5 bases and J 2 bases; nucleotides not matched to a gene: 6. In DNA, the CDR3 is TGTGCCAGCAGCCGGGGACAGGGATTGAACTATGGCTACACCTTC. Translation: CASSRGQGLNYGYTF.

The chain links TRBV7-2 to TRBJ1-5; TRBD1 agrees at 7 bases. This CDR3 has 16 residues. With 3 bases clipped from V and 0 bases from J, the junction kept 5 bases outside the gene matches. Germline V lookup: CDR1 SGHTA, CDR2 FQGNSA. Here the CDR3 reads CASSFLRGYSNQPQHF. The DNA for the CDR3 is TGTGCCAGCAGCTTTCTCAGGGGGTATAGCAATCAGCCCCAGCATTTT. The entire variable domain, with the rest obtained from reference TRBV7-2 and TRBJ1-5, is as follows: GAGVSQSPSNKVTEKGKDVELRCDPISGHTALYWYRQSLGQGLEFLIYFQGNSAPDKSGLPSDRFSAERTGGSVSTLTIQRTQQEDSAVYLCASSFLRGYSNQPQHFGDGTRLSIL.

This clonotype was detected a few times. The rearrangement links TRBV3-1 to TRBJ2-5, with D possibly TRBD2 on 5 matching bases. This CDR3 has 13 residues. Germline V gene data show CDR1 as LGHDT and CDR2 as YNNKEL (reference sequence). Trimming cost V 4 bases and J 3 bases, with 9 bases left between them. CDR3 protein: CASSPLGEETQYF. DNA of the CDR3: TGTGCCAGCAGCCCACTCGGGGAAGAGACCCAGTACTTC.

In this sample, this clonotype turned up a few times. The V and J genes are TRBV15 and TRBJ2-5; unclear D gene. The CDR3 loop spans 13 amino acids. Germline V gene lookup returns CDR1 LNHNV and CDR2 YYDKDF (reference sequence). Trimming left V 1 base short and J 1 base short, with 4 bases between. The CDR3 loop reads CATSRGTQETQYF. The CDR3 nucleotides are TGTGCCACCAGCAGAGGGACCCAAGAGACCCAGTACTTC.

The CDR3 loop is CASSPVGGLYEQYF. The CDR3, as DNA: TGTGCCAGCAGCCCCGTCGGGGGGCTTTACGAGCAGTACTTC. The chain is built from TRBV5-6 and TRBJ2-7; D possibly corresponds to TRBD2 (7 bases). The CDR3 totals 14 residues. Trimming removed 4 bases from V and 4 bases from J, with 15 bases in between. CDR1 and CDR2 from the germline V gene are SGHDT and YYEEEE.

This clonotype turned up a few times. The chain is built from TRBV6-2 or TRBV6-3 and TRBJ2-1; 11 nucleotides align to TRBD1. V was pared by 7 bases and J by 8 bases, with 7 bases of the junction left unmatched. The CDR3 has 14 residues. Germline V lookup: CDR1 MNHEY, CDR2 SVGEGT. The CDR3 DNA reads TGTGCCAGCACCCGGGACAGGGGGAACCATGAGCAGTTCTTC. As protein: CASTRDRGNHEQFF.

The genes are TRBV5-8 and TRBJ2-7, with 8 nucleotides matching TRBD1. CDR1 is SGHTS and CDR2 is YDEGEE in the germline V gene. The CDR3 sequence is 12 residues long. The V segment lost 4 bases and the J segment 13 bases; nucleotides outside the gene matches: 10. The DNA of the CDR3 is TGTGCCAGCAGCCTGTCGGGACAGGATTTTTACGTC. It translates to CASSLSGQDFYV.

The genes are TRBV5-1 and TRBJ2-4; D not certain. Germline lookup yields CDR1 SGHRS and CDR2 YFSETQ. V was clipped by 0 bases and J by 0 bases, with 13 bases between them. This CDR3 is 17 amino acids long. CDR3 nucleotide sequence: TGCGCCAGCAGCTTGGAAGCCGGACCTATAGCCAAAAACATTCAGTACTTC. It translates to CASSLEAGPIAKNIQYF.

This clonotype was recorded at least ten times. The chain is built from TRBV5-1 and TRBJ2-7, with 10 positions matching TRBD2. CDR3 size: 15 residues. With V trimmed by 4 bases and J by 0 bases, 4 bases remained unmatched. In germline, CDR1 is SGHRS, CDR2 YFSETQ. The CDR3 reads CASSTIAGGSYEQYF. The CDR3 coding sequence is TGCGCCAGCAGCACCATAGCGGGGGGCTCCTACGAGCAGTACTTC.

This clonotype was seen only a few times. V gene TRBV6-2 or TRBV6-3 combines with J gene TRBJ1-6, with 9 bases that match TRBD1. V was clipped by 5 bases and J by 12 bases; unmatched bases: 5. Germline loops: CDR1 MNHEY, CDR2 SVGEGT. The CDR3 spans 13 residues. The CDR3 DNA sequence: TGTGCCAGCAGTACAGACAGGGGGTTACCCCTCCACTTT. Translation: CASSTDRGLPLHF.

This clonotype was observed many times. DNA for the CDR3: TGCAGCGCCGGGACAGGACACACTGAAGCTTTCTTT. Translating gives CSAGTGHTEAFF. This chain connects TRBV29-1 to TRBJ1-1; 8 positions match TRBD1. This CDR3 region has 12 residues. In germline, CDR1 is SQVTM, CDR2 ANQGSEA. Germline trimming cut 7 bases from V and 3 bases from J; bases unmatched to any gene: 4.

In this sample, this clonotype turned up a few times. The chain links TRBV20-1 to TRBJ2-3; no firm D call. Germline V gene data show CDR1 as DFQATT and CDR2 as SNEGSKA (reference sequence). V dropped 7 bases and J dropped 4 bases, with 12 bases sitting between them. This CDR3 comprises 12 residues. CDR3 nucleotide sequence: TGCAGTGTAGGAAGTCGGTCAGATACGCAGTATTTT. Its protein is CSVGSRSDTQYF.

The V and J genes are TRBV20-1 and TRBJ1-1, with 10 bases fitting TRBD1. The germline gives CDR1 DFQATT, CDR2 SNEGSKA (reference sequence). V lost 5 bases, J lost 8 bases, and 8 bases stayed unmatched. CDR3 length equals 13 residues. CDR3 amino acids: CSAPGRQGAEAFF. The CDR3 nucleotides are TGCAGTGCTCCCGGGAGACAGGGGGCAGAAGCTTTCTTT.

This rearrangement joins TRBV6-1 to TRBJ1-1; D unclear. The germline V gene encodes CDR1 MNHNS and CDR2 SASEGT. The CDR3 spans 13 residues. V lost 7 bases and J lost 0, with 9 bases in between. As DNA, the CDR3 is TGTGCCAGCAAAGAACAAATGAACACTGAAGCTTTCTTT. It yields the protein CASKEQMNTEAFF.

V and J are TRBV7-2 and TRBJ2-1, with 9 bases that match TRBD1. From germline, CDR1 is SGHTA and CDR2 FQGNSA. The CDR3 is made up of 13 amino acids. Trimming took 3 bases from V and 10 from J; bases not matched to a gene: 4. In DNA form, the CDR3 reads TGTGCCAGCAGCTTCGACAGGGGGTGGGAGCAGTTCTTC. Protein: CASSFDRGWEQFF.

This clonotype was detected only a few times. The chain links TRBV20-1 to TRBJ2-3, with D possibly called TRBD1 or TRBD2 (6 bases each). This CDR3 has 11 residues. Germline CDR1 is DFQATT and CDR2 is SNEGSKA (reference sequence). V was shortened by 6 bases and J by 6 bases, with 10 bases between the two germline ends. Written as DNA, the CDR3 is TGCAGTGCCTTAGGGGGGGATACGCAGTATTTT. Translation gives CSALGGDTQYF.

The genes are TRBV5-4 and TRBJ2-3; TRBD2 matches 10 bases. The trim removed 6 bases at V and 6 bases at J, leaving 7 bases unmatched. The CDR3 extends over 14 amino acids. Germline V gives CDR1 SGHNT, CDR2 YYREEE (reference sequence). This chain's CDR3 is CASTVAGGDDTQYF. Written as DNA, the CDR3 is TGTGCCAGCACCGTAGCGGGGGGTGACGATACGCAGTATTTT.

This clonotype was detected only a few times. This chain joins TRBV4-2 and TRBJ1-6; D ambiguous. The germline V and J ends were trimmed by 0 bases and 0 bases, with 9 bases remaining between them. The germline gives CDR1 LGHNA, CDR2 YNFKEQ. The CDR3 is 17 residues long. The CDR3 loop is CASSQDITVSYNSPLHF. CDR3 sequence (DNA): TGTGCCAGCAGCCAAGATATAACAGTCTCCTATAATTCACCCCTCCACTTT.

The CDR3, as DNA: TGTGCCAGCAGTGCCCGGACAGCCTCGGCTACGCAGTATTTT. Translating gives CASSARTASATQYF. The chain links TRBV2 to TRBJ2-3; the D gene is possibly TRBD1 (6 bases). CDR3 size: 14 residues. The ends were cut back, 4 bases at V and 8 bases at J, with 16 bases in the middle. CDR1 is SNHLY, CDR2 FYNNEI, per germline.

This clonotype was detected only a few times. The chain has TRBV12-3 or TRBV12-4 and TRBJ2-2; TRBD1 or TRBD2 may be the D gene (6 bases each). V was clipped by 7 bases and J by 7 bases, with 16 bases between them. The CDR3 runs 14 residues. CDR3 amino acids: CASKIGRGHGELFF. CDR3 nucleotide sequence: TGTGCCAGCAAAATAGGTCGGGGGCACGGGGAGCTGTTTTTT.

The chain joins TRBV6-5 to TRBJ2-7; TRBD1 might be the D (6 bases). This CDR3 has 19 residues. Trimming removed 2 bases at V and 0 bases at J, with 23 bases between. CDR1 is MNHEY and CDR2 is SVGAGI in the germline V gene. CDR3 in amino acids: CASSYGRTANDRSSYEQYV. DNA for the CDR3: TGTGCCAGCAGTTACGGACGCACCGCAAATGACAGGAGCTCCTACGAGCAGTACGTC.

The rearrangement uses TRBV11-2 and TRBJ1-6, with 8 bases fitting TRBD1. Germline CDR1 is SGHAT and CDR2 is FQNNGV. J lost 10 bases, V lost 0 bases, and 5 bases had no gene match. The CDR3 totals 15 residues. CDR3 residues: CASSLDRTGNSPLHF. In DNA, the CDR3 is TGTGCCAGCAGCTTAGATCGGACAGGGAACTCACCCCTCCACTTT.

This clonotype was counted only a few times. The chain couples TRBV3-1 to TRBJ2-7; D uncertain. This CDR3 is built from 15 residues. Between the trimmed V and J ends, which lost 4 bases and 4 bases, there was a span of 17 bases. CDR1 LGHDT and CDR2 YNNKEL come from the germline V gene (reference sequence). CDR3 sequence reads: CASSPTSGNEYEQYF. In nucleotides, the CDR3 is TGTGCCAGCAGCCCTACATCGGGTAATGAGTACGAGCAGTACTTC.

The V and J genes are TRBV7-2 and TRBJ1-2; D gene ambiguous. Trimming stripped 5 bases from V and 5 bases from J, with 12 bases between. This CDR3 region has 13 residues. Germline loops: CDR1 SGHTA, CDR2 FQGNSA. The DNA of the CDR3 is TGTGCCAGCAGCCCACCTCCGGGATATGGCTACACCTTC. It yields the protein CASSPPPGYGYTF.

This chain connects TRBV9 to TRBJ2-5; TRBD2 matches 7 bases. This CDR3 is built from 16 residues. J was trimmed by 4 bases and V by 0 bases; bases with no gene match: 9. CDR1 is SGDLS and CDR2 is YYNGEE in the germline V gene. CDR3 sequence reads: CASSVVSSGVGETQYF. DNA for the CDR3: TGTGCCAGCAGCGTAGTATCAAGCGGGGTAGGAGAGACCCAGTACTTC. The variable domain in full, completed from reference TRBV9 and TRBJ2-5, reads DSGVTQTPKHLITATGQRVTLRCSPRSGDLSVYWYQQSLDQGLQFLIQYYNGEERAKGNILERFSAQQFPDLHSELNLSSLELGDSALYFCASSVVSSGVGETQYFGPGTRLLVL.

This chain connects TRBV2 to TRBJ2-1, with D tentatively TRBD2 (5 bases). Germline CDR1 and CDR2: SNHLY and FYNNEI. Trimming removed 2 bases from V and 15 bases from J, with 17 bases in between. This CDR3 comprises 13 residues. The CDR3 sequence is CASSEIGGPLTFF. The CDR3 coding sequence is TGTGCCAGCAGTGAAATTGGCGGGCCCCTCACGTTCTTC.

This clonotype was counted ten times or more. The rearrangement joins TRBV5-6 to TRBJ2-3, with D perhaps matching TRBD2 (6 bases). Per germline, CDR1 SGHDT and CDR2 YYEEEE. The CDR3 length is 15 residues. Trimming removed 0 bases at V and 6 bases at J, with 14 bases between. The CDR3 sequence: CASSLGSGRWDTQYF. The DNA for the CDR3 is TGTGCCAGCAGCTTGGGGTCAGGGAGGTGGGATACGCAGTATTTT. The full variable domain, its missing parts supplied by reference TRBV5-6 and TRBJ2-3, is DAGVTQSPTHLIKTRGQQVTLRCSPKSGHDTVSWYQQALGQGPQFIFQYYEEEERQRGNFPDRFSGHQFPNYSSELNVNALLLGDSALYLCASSLGSGRWDTQYFGPGTRLTVL.